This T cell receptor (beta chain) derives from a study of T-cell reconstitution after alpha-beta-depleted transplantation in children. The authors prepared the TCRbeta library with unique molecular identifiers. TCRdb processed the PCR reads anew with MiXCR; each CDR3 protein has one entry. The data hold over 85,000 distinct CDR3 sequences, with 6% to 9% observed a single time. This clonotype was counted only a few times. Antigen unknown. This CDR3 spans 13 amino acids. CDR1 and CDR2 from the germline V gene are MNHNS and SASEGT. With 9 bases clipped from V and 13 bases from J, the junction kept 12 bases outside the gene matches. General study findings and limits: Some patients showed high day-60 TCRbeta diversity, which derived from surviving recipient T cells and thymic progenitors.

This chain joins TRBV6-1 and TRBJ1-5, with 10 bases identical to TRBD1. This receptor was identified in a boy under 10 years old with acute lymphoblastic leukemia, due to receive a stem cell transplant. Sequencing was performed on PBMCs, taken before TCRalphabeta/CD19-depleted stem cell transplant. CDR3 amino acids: CASLGQGHREQHF. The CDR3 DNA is TGTGCCAGTTTGGGACAGGGGCACCGTGAGCAGCATTTT.